This record concerns one TCR beta chain sequence. Its antigen is not known. Time point defined: baseline, week 1 (first vaccination visit). Treatment: pre-vaccination baseline after standard-of-care therapy. Donor diagnoses consisted of new WHO grade 3 or 4 IDH1-mutant, ATRX-lost astrocytomas. Sequencing used immunoSEQ multiplex PCR; TCRdb keeps in-frame clones, though not all of them. This sample yields just under 95,000 clones, of which under 90% are seen a single time; roughly 6.8% belongs to the top ten. These data are taken from a study of a mutant IDH1 vaccine in newly diagnosed glioma. At the level of the study: Patients were pretreated with radiotherapy, temozolomide, or both, mostly both.

From germline, CDR1 is SGHNT and CDR2 YENEEA. The CDR3 runs 14 residues. V dropped 5 bases and J dropped 4 bases, with 14 bases sitting between them. Study observations and caveats: Pseudoprogression apparently lacked any relation to changes in top peripheral T cell clonotypes.

This sample comprised PBMCs, obtained from a glioma patient treated with radiotherapy, temozolomide or both. This receptor was identified in a woman aged 50 to 65 with glioma. The J gene is TRBJ1-1, the V gene TRBV11-3; D perhaps matches TRBD1 (5 bases). The CDR3 nucleotides are TGTGCCAGCAGCCCTGCGGGACTTAGCACTGAAGCTTTCTTT. Translating gives CASSPAGLSTEAFF. Drawing the rest from reference TRBV11-3 and TRBJ1-1, the complete variable domain is EAGVVQSPRYKIIEKKQPVAFWCNPISGHNTLYWYLQNLGQGPELLIRYENEEAVDDSQLPKDRFSAERLKGVDSTLKIQPAELGDSAVYLCASSPAGLSTEAFFGQGTRLTVV.